A single sample gave rise to the 3 T cell receptor beta chains below, sequenced in a study of control samples from healthy donors and cancer patients. Data came from immunoSEQ multiplex PCR; TCRdb stores just in-frame clones and leaves some out. The sample records 150,000 or so clones, around nine tenths being singletons. The sample taken for sequencing was blood. These receptors were obtained from a man aged 18 to 29 in good health.

The rearrangement joins TRBV6-1 to TRBJ2-7, with D unresolved. This CDR3 has 15 residues. Germline CDR1 and CDR2: MNHNS and SASEGT. V dropped 1 base and J dropped 1 base, with 11 bases sitting between them. The CDR3 DNA reads as TGTGCCAGCAGTGAAGGAATCGGGCCATCCTACGAGCAGTACTTC. Encoded protein: CASSEGIGPSYEQYF.

The V call is TRBV9, the J call TRBJ2-2; unclear D gene. V was trimmed by 0 bases and J by 6 bases, leaving 6 bases between them. This CDR3 contains 13 residues. Germline lookup yields CDR1 SGDLS and CDR2 YYNGEE. The CDR3 region is CASSVGTPGELFF. CDR3 coding DNA: TGTGCCAGCAGCGTAGGTACCCCCGGGGAGCTGTTTTTT.

Here the CDR3 DNA reads TGTGCCACCAGTTACCCGTGGGGCGGCTACAATGAGCAGTTCTTC. This encodes CATSYPWGGYNEQFF. V is TRBV24-1 and J is TRBJ2-1; a weak D match, TRBD1 (5 bases). The CDR3 extends over 15 amino acids. Germline loops: CDR1 KGHDR, CDR2 SFDVKD. V lost 6 bases to trimming and J lost 3 bases, with 14 bases between them.